Following are 23 T cell receptor beta chains from one sample sequenced in a study of cytomegalovirus exposure and HLA in healthy donors. Repertoires were generated with immunoSEQ multiplex PCR, while TCRdb's copy carries only in-frame clones and drops some. Altogether some 130,000 clones are present, less than 95% being singletons, with the ten largest covering around 1.9%. Sequenced: PBMCs. These receptors all stem from a man aged 18 to 29 in good health and CMV-seropositive.

The chain employs TRBV9 and TRBJ1-6, with a tentative D call TRBD1 (6 bases). The CDR3 is made up of 15 amino acids. CDR1 and CDR2 from the germline V gene are SGDLS and YYNGEE. Trimming cost V 4 bases and J 8 bases, with 16 bases left between them. CDR3 loop: CASSPAAGAHSPLHF. The CDR3, as DNA: TGTGCCAGCAGCCCTGCCGCAGGGGCGCATTCACCCCTCCACTTT.

This chain joins TRBV27 and TRBJ1-1, with D hard to call. Trimming took 1 base from V and 0 from J, leaving 12 bases between them. The germline CDR1 and CDR2 sequences are MNHEY and SMNVEV (reference sequence). The CDR3 is 16 amino acids. CDR3 sequence: CASSLYPTRMNTEAFF. The CDR3 DNA is TGTGCCAGCAGTTTATACCCGACACGAATGAACACTGAAGCTTTCTTT.

The chain couples TRBV15 to TRBJ1-5; tentatively, D is TRBD1 (5 bases). CDR3 length equals 17 residues. Germline CDR1 reads LNHNV; CDR2 reads YYDKDF (reference sequence). V was clipped by 1 base and J by 4 bases, with 17 bases between them. The CDR3 reads CATSRGPGLRLNQPQHF. The CDR3, as DNA: TGTGCCACCAGCAGAGGTCCGGGACTTAGACTTAATCAGCCCCAGCATTTT. The variable domain in full, completed from reference TRBV15 and TRBJ1-5, reads DAMVIQNPRYQVTQFGKPVTLSCSQTLNHNVMYWYQQKSSQAPKLLFHYYDKDFNNEADTPDNFQSRRPNTSFCFLDIRSPGLGDTAMYLCATSRGPGLRLNQPQHFGDGTRLSIL.

This clone was counted once. The chain combines TRBV7-9 with TRBJ2-1, with a possible D match to TRBD2 (6 bases). Looked up from germline, CDR1 is SEHNR and CDR2 is FQNEAQ (reference sequence). V was pared by 5 bases and J by 0 bases, with 11 bases between. The CDR3 consists of 15 residues. CDR3 in amino acids: CASSVSGYSYNEQFF. CDR3 bases: TGTGCCAGCAGCGTTAGCGGTTACTCCTACAATGAGCAGTTCTTC. The full variable domain, in which reference TRBV7-9 and TRBJ2-1 provide the parts outside the CDR3, is DTGVSQNPRHKITKRGQNVTFRCDPISEHNRLYWYRQTLGQGPEFLTYFQNEAQLEKSRLLSDRFSAERPKGSFSTLEIQRTEQGDSAMYLCASSVSGYSYNEQFFGPGTRLTVL.

The rearrangement links TRBV6-1 to TRBJ1-1; D gene unclear. Germline CDR1 reads MNHNS; CDR2 reads SASEGT. There are 12 residues in the CDR3. The V end lost 5 bases, the J end lost 7 bases, and 11 bases lay between the germline ends. CDR3: CASSLVGDEAFF. The CDR3 bases are TGTGCCAGCAGTCTAGTAGGAGATGAAGCTTTCTTT.

This chain connects TRBV7-2 to TRBJ2-1, with D maybe TRBD2 (6 bases). The CDR3 is 15 amino acids. V gave up 1 base and J gave up 5 bases, with 12 bases separating them. Germline V gene sequence: CDR1 SGHTA, CDR2 FQGNSA. CDR3 in DNA: TGTGCCAGCAGCTTAGATAGGGGAGGAAACAATGAGCAGTTCTTC. This codes for CASSLDRGGNNEQFF.

This rearrangement joins TRBV28 to TRBJ2-1, with a tentative D call TRBD2 (5 bases). V dropped 6 bases and J dropped 1 base, with 16 bases sitting between them. This CDR3 is 16 amino acids long. CDR1 and CDR2 from the germline V gene are MDHEN and SYDVKM. CDR3 sequence: CASRITSGSSYNEQFF. For the CDR3, the DNA is TGTGCCAGCAGAATAACCAGCGGTTCATCCTACAATGAGCAGTTCTTC.

In DNA, the CDR3 is TGTGCCAGCAGTCCCTTCAGGGGGGAGAGCAATCAGCCCCAGCATTTT. Encoded protein: CASSPFRGESNQPQHF. V gene TRBV28 combines with J gene TRBJ1-5; the match to TRBD1 covers 7 bases. J gave up 1 base and V 5 bases, and 8 bases lay outside the gene matches. This CDR3 has 16 residues. The germline CDR1 and CDR2 sequences are MDHEN and SYDVKM.

The gene calls are TRBV5-1 and TRBJ2-1, with 7 bases fitting TRBD1. Germline V gene data show CDR1 as SGHRS and CDR2 as YFSETQ. This CDR3 has 15 amino acids. V lost 2 bases and J lost 6; bases outside the gene matches: 8. CDR3 nucleotide sequence: TGCGCCAGCAGCTTTTTGACAGGGTCCGGCAATGAGCAGTTCTTC. It specifies CASSFLTGSGNEQFF.

This rearrangement joins TRBV4-2 to TRBJ2-3; TRBD2 matches 8 bases. Trimming removed 0 bases from V and 0 bases from J; junction bases left unmatched: 8. The CDR3 covers 18 residues. CDR1 is LGHNA, CDR2 YNFKEQ, per germline. Here the CDR3 reads CASSQEGEGGRSTDTQYF. The CDR3 region has the DNA TGTGCCAGCAGCCAAGAGGGTGAGGGCGGGAGGAGCACAGATACGCAGTATTTT.

This chain links TRBV11-3 with TRBJ2-1; possibly TRBD2 for D (6 bases). Germline CDR1 reads SGHNT; CDR2 reads YENEEA. Trimming removed 1 base from V and 0 bases from J, with 10 bases in between. This CDR3 comprises 16 residues. The CDR3 nucleotides are TGTGCCAGCAGCTTAGCGGGAGAGGGCTCCTACAATGAGCAGTTCTTC. Translated: CASSLAGEGSYNEQFF.

The chain employs TRBV5-1 and TRBJ2-5; D is possibly TRBD2 (6 bases). In germline, CDR1 is SGHRS, CDR2 YFSETQ. V lost 3 bases and J lost 1, with 16 bases in between. The CDR3 is 16 residues long. The CDR3 spells CASSYGIAETQETQYF. In nucleotides, the CDR3 is TGCGCCAGCAGCTACGGGATAGCGGAGACCCAAGAGACCCAGTACTTC.

V gene TRBV15 combines with J gene TRBJ2-3; tentatively, D is TRBD2 (6 bases). CDR3 length: 16 residues. Between the trimmed V and J ends, which lost 4 bases and 1 base, there was a span of 15 bases. Per the germline V gene, CDR1 is LNHNV and CDR2 is YYDKDF (reference sequence). The CDR3 spells CATSIVRGKGTDTQYF. Here the CDR3 DNA reads TGTGCCACCAGCATCGTTCGCGGGAAGGGCACAGATACGCAGTATTTT.

The chain links TRBV7-6 to TRBJ2-3; unclear D gene. This CDR3 is 12 amino acids long. V was clipped by 5 bases and J by 1 base, with 4 bases between them. Germline assignment: CDR1 SGHVS and CDR2 FNYEAQ. CDR3 amino acids: CASSHGTDTQYF. The CDR3 region has the DNA TGTGCCAGCAGCCATGGCACAGATACGCAGTATTTT.

CDR3 DNA: TGTGCCAGCAGCCTCTGGACAGGGCGTCCCGGGGAGCTGTTTTTT. Protein product: CASSLWTGRPGELFF. The chain has TRBV7-9 and TRBJ2-2; 8 nucleotides agree with TRBD1. Germline CDR1 and CDR2: SEHNR and FQNEAQ (reference sequence). After removal of 5 bases from V and 6 bases from J, the junction contained 8 bases not matched to a gene. The CDR3 sequence is 15 residues long. Full variable domain (remainder filled in from reference TRBV7-9 and TRBJ2-2): DTGVSQNPRHKITKRGQNVTFRCDPISEHNRLYWYRQTLGQGPEFLTYFQNEAQLEKSRLLSDRFSAERPKGSFSTLEIQRTEQGDSAMYLCASSLWTGRPGELFFGEGSRLTVL.

The J gene is TRBJ2-1, the V gene TRBV11-3; D possibly corresponds to TRBD2 (8 bases). Trimming stripped 5 bases from V and 5 bases from J, with 16 bases between. The CDR3 loop spans 15 amino acids. Germline V gene lookup returns CDR1 SGHNT and CDR2 YENEEA. The CDR3 loop reads CASSPFGRGHNEQFF. Here the CDR3 DNA reads TGTGCCAGCAGCCCTTTCGGGAGGGGGCACAATGAGCAGTTCTTC.

This clone was seen a few times. The chain carries TRBV4-2 and TRBJ2-2, with D perhaps TRBD2 (5 bases). Germline-derived CDR1 and CDR2 are LGHNA and YNFKEQ. This CDR3 has 16 amino acids. The V and J ends lost 4 bases and 3 bases respectively, with 15 bases between them. In nucleotides, the CDR3 is TGTGCCAGCAGCCGGTTTGGGGAGCGAGACACCGGGGAGCTGTTTTTT. It translates to CASSRFGERDTGELFF.

This rearrangement joins TRBV30 to TRBJ2-7; 7 bases map to TRBD2. The CDR3 loop spans 15 amino acids. The V gene's germline CDR1 is GTSNPN and CDR2 SVGIG (reference sequence). Trimming removed 0 bases from V and 3 bases from J; junction bases left unmatched: 8. The CDR3 DNA sequence: TGTGCCTGGAGTGTACGCGGGAGAGTACTCTACGAGCAGTACTTC. Translation gives CAWSVRGRVLYEQYF.

This clone was seen only once. The chain recombines TRBV18 with TRBJ1-1; 7 nucleotides agree with TRBD1. With 4 bases clipped from V and 4 bases from J, the junction kept 9 bases outside the gene matches. The CDR3 sequence is 15 residues long. From germline, CDR1 is KGHSH and CDR2 LQKENI. For the CDR3, the DNA is TGTGCCAGCTCACAAGTGGGACAGTCGGGCACTGAAGCTTTCTTT. Its protein is CASSQVGQSGTEAFF.

This rearrangement joins TRBV6-1 to TRBJ2-7, with no clear D. Germline V lookup: CDR1 MNHNS, CDR2 SASEGT. V gave up 6 bases and J gave up 0 bases, with 12 bases separating them. The CDR3 is made up of 14 amino acids. Written as DNA, the CDR3 is TGTGCCAGCAGGCGAGAAACCGCCTCCTACGAGCAGTACTTC. Translating gives CASRRETASYEQYF.

The gene calls are TRBV12-5 and TRBJ1-2, with TRBD1 identical over 8 bases. The trim removed 4 bases at V and 3 bases at J, leaving 4 bases unmatched. The length of the CDR3 is 14 residues. Per the germline V gene, CDR1 is LGHNT and CDR2 is FRNRAP. CDR3 nucleotides: TGTGCTAGTGGTTCCCCGGACAGGGACTATGGCTACACCTTC. Its translation is CASGSPDRDYGYTF.

V gene TRBV2 combines with J gene TRBJ2-5; D is unresolved. Germline assignment: CDR1 SNHLY and CDR2 FYNNEI. The CDR3 has 15 residues. V was shortened by 0 bases and J by 5 bases, with 13 bases between the two germline ends. CDR3 region: CASSEASVTRETQYF. DNA for the CDR3: TGTGCCAGCAGTGAAGCTTCCGTAACCCGGGAGACCCAGTACTTC.

The J gene is TRBJ1-2, the V gene TRBV27; no firm D call. The CDR3 totals 13 residues. The germline CDR1 and CDR2 sequences are MNHEY and SMNVEV (reference sequence). V was trimmed by 3 bases and J by 9 bases, leaving 14 bases between them. CDR3 DNA: TGTGCCAGCAGTTTCCGAAAATGGCCAAGCTACACCTTC. Its translation: CASSFRKWPSYTF.